A selection of T cell receptor beta chains follows, all from one sample in a study of identical twins. TCRdb re-called the 5' RACE reads through MiXCR, storing one row per CDR3 protein. The table lists approximately 500,000 distinct CDR3 sequences, 15% of them singletons. These data were also filed under a second study, of yellow fever vaccine responses in identical twins.

The sequenced sample was CD4+ T cells sorted from blood. All receptors come from a woman in her late teens or twenties in good health. CDR3s include the opening cysteine and the closing phenylalanine or tryptophan.

TRBV20-1 CSARDILGTNEQFF
TRBV14 CASSRPTLPDTQYF
TRBV15 CATSRDFYQETQYF
TRBV27 CASTDTRVGNEKLFF
TRBV4-1 CASSPTGEPLRAFF
TRBV2 CASRPSGGGGYTF
TRBV7-7 CASSQISGEKLFF
TRBV6-2/TRBV6-3 CASSYSPVAGANVLTF
TRBV2 CASSVPGARANEQFF
TRBV24-1 CATSDSSGVNEQFF
TRBV28 CASSRWGGSNTGELFF
TRBV20-1 CSATDIEAFF
TRBV6-5 CASSYSGTVGSGANVLTF
TRBV20-1 CSARDPLRRGIQETQYF
TRBV20-1 CSARDGGMETQYF
TRBV5-1 CASSFLQGAMNTEAFF
TRBV2 CASSERGHSYEQYF
TRBV12-3/TRBV12-4 CASSFEAGGKQFF
TRBV5-1 CASSRDSTVDGNTIYF
TRBV18 CASSPRGLFSSYNEQFF
TRBV6-1 CASILLGQPYTEAFF
TRBV29-1 CSVATGVIGTDTQYF
TRBV5-1 CASSLFGASGGNEQFF
TRBV4-2 CASSQGTGGGSPLHF
TRBV6-5 CASSYRLAVQETQYF
TRBV18 CASSPPGRDGYTF